This T cell receptor (beta chain) was recorded in a study of CD8 T cells in ankylosing spondylitis. In TCRdb, the 5' RACE reads were re-called with MiXCR into one record per CDR3 protein. The sample contains some 250,000 distinct CDR3 sequences, approximately 12% of which appear only once. This clonotype was sampled from a male donor with ankylosing spondylitis or in good health (not recorded which). The specimen was blood, either unsorted or a sorted T cell fraction (not recorded which).

The CDR3, as DNA: TGTGCCAGCAGCCTCACCTACTACGAGCAGTACTTC. Translated, it gives CASSLTYYEQYF. The V call is TRBV11-2, the J call TRBJ2-7; D gene uncertain. The CDR3 spans 12 residues. The V gene's germline CDR1 is SGHAT and CDR2 FQNNGV. Trimming shortened V by 5 bases and J by 3 bases, and 8 bases separated the two germline ends.